The clone carrying this T cell receptor (beta chain) was observed a few times. This CDR3 has 14 residues. V shed 4 bases, J shed 8 bases, and the junction held 13 bases outside the gene matches. Germline loops: CDR1 DFQATT, CDR2 SNEGSKA (reference sequence). TCRdb fed the RT-PCR reads into MiXCR, producing one record per CDR3 protein. The sample holds hundreds of thousands of distinct CDR3 sequences, more than 13% seen once. The chain has TRBV20-1 and TRBJ1-2, with 7 bases that match TRBD1. The sample taken for sequencing was memory CD4+ T cells from blood. This receptor was identified in a female donor in good health, serving as a healthy control. CDR3 bases: TGCAGTGCTATTTCGGGACAGACCACTGAGGGCTACACCTTC. This encodes CSAISGQTTEGYTF.